Sequencing of this T cell receptor beta chain was carried out in a study of CD8 T cells in ankylosing spondylitis. General study results and limits: Clones that were linked to disease were CD8+ and were relatively rare in peripheral blood.

This clonotype was detected a few times. Its specificity is unknown. Quantitative 5'-RACE with molecular barcodes generated TCR beta libraries. TCRdb reprocessed the 5' RACE reads with MiXCR, giving one entry per CDR3 protein. The top ten clones hold approximately 3.3% of a sample with about 130,000 distinct CDR3 sequences, 9.3% of them seen once. The CDR3 runs 17 residues. Germline-derived CDR1 and CDR2 are SGHTA and FQGNSA. The junction had 6 bases not matched to a gene; V was cut back by 0 bases and J by 5 bases. The sequence came from a male donor with ankylosing spondylitis or in good health (not recorded which). The J gene is TRBJ2-5, the V gene TRBV7-2; 13 bases align to TRBD2. Sequencing was carried out using blood, either unsorted or a sorted T cell fraction (not recorded which). In DNA form, the CDR3 reads TGTGCCAGCAGCTTAGCGCGACTAGCGGGAGGAGGTGAGACCCAGTACTTC. Residues: CASSLARLAGGGETQYF.